Shown below are 16 T cell receptor beta chains from a single sample sequenced in a study of breast tumors, draining lymph nodes, adjacent tissues. Breast cancer patients provided tissue from their axillary draining lymph nodes. TCRdb recomputed calls from the multiplex PCR reads with MiXCR, one row per CDR3 protein. The profile covers 130,000 or so distinct CDR3 sequences, with about 20% appearing a single time and roughly 2.4% taken by the ten largest. The sequencing input was axillary lymph node tissue. The receptors originated from a female donor with breast cancer. Some clones in this sample may be carry-over from other donors' samples.

This clonotype came up many times. The J gene is TRBJ2-7, the V gene TRBV11-2; TRBD2 is a possible D gene (5 bases). The V end lost 3 bases, the J end lost 6 bases, and 6 bases lay between the germline ends. Germline V CDR1 and CDR2: SGHAT, FQNNGV. The CDR3 sequence is 11 residues long. Here the CDR3 DNA reads TGTGCCAGCAGCTTCGGGGTCGAGCAGTACTTC. Protein: CASSFGVEQYF.

Remarks on this clonotype: This could be a read error, since a much larger clone is one nucleotide away. The rearrangement joins TRBV5-1 to TRBJ2-6, with D tentatively TRBD1 (5 bases). Germline V gene lookup returns CDR1 SGHRS and CDR2 YFSETQ. The CDR3 covers 19 residues. CDR3 amino acids: CAGSFQGSTRVDEANVLTF. The CDR3 nucleotides read TGCGCCGGCAGCTTCCAGGGCTCCACTCGAGTCGACGAGGCCAACGTCCTGACTTTC.

This clonotype was detected many times. This chain links TRBV7-2 with TRBJ2-3; D ambiguous. The germline CDR1 and CDR2 sequences are SGHTA and FQGNSA. This CDR3 has 12 residues. With 3 bases removed from V and 2 bases from J, the gap between germline ends came to 3 bases. DNA of the CDR3: TGTGCCAGCAGCTTTGACACAGATACGCAGTATTTT. Its protein product is CASSFDTDTQYF.

This clonotype was recorded only once. A much larger clone differs from this one at a single base, so this may be a read error. The genes are TRBV5-1 and TRBJ2-5; 10 positions match TRBD2. The CDR3 has 14 residues. Germline lookup yields CDR1 SGHRS and CDR2 YFSETQ. V lost 4 bases and J lost 7; bases outside the gene matches: 7. The chain's CDR3 is CASSLAGEGGTQYF. The CDR3, as DNA: TGCGCCAGCAGCCTAGCGGGAGAGGGGGGGACCCAGTACTTC.

This chain connects TRBV19 to TRBJ1-3, with D uncertain. Germline lookup yields CDR1 LNHDA and CDR2 SQIVND (reference sequence). The CDR3 spans 16 residues. V lost 5 bases and J 0 bases, leaving 14 bases between the germline ends. CDR3: CASSSRTEFSGNTIYF. As DNA, the CDR3 is TGTGCCAGTAGTTCGAGGACGGAATTCTCTGGAAACACCATATATTTT.

This clonotype was detected ten times or more. The chain combines TRBV9 with TRBJ2-3; 7 positions agree with TRBD2. Germline V gene data show CDR1 as SGDLS and CDR2 as YYNGEE. CDR3 length: 15 amino acids. V trimming: 5 bases; J trimming: 6 bases; junction bases outside the gene matches: 12. Here the CDR3 reads CASRDDLAGVDTQYF. The CDR3 DNA reads TGTGCCAGCAGGGACGACTTGGCGGGAGTGGATACGCAGTATTTT. Based on the CDR3 plus reference TRBV9 and TRBJ2-3, the full variable domain is DSGVTQTPKHLITATGQRVTLRCSPRSGDLSVYWYQQSLDQGLQFLIQYYNGEERAKGNILERFSAQQFPDLHSELNLSSLELGDSALYFCASRDDLAGVDTQYFGPGTRLTVL.

This clonotype showed up many times. The CDR3 loop is CASSENLNSYNEQFF. The CDR3 nucleotides read TGTGCCAGCAGTGAAAACTTGAACTCTTACAATGAGCAGTTCTTC. This chain joins TRBV6-1 and TRBJ2-1; no reliable D call. Per germline, CDR1 MNHNS and CDR2 SASEGT. V was shortened by 2 bases and J by 4 bases, with 12 bases between the two germline ends. The CDR3 totals 15 residues.

Of note for this clonotype: This may be a read error, as it is one base from a much larger clone. The chain carries TRBV27 and TRBJ1-6; tentatively, D is TRBD1 (6 bases). In germline, CDR1 is MNHEY, CDR2 SMNVEV (reference sequence). The CDR3 is 14 amino acids. V shed 5 bases and J shed 10 bases, with 15 bases lying between them. For the CDR3, the DNA is TGTGCCAGCAGTCCCCCGACAGGACGGTCACCCCTCCACTTT. This sequence encodes CASSPPTGRSPLHF.

This clonotype was recorded many times. The chain recombines TRBV5-6 with TRBJ1-5, with 8 bases fitting TRBD1. The CDR3 totals 14 residues. The germline V gene has CDR1 SGHDT and CDR2 YYEEEE. V shed 3 bases, J shed 8 bases, and the junction held 7 bases outside the gene matches. This chain's CDR3 is CASSSDRVEEPQHF. The CDR3, as DNA: TGTGCCAGCAGCTCGGACAGGGTCGAAGAGCCCCAGCATTTT.

This clonotype has at least ten counts. This chain links TRBV6-5 with TRBJ2-7, with D maybe TRBD2 (5 bases). The length of the CDR3 is 16 residues. V was pared by 7 bases and J by 4 bases, with 23 bases between. Germline V lookup: CDR1 MNHEY, CDR2 SVGAGI. CDR3 in DNA: TGTGCCAGCACCCCGGGCCGCGGGCTCCCCTCGTACGAGCAGTACTTC. Protein product: CASTPGRGLPSYEQYF.

This clonotype has more than one count but fewer than ten. The chain carries TRBV12-3 or TRBV12-4 and TRBJ1-2; D possibly corresponds to TRBD1 (6 bases). V was trimmed by 5 bases and J by 8 bases, leaving 15 bases between them. This CDR3 comprises 13 residues. CDR3 DNA sequence: TGTGCCAGCAGTCCTCAAGGGACAACCGGCTACACCTTC. It specifies CASSPQGTTGYTF.

The gene calls are TRBV3-1 and TRBJ2-1, with 7 bases matching TRBD2. The CDR3 extends over 19 amino acids. After removal of 3 bases from V and 10 bases from J, the junction contained 24 bases not matched to a gene. Germline CDR1 reads LGHDT; CDR2 reads YNNKEL (reference sequence). As DNA, the CDR3 is TGTGCCAGCAGCCAGGTTCCCTCCCCGAGACCGCGGCGGGAGAGCGAGCAGTTCTTC. As protein: CASSQVPSPRPRRESEQFF.

This clonotype came up many times. The rearrangement joins TRBV24-1 to TRBJ1-5, with 8 bases identical to TRBD1. Germline trimming cut 9 bases from V and 4 bases from J; bases unmatched to any gene: 7. Germline V gives CDR1 KGHDR, CDR2 SFDVKD. The CDR3 covers 14 residues. CDR3 sequence (DNA): TGTGCCACCGGGACAGGAGGGGGAAATCAGCCCCAGCATTTT. This encodes CATGTGGGNQPQHF.

This clonotype has at least ten counts. This chain links TRBV24-1 with TRBJ2-1, with D perhaps matching TRBD2 (7 bases). Germline CDR1 reads KGHDR; CDR2 reads SFDVKD. With 0 bases removed from V and 8 bases from J, the gap between germline ends came to 10 bases. There are 14 residues in the CDR3. CDR3 loop: CATSDLGGGYEQFF. CDR3 sequence (DNA): TGTGCCACCAGTGATTTGGGCGGGGGCTATGAGCAGTTCTTC.

V is TRBV7-9 and J is TRBJ2-4, with a possible D match to TRBD1 (6 bases). This CDR3 is 14 amino acids long. Trimming took off 0 bases at V and 3 bases at J, with 6 bases between the two ends. Germline V gives CDR1 SEHNR, CDR2 FQNEAQ (reference sequence). The CDR3 DNA reads as TGTGCCAGCAGCTTAGCAGGGGGCAAAAACATTCAGTACTTC. It specifies CASSLAGGKNIQYF.

As to this clonotype: This may be a read error, as it is one base from a much larger clone. This rearrangement joins TRBV11-2 to TRBJ1-4; the D is unclear. CDR1 and CDR2 from the germline V gene are SGHAT and FQNNGV. The CDR3 loop spans 13 amino acids. CDR3 coding DNA: TGTGCCAGCAGTAAGACTGATGATGAAAAACTGCTTTTT. As protein: CASSKTDDEKLLF.